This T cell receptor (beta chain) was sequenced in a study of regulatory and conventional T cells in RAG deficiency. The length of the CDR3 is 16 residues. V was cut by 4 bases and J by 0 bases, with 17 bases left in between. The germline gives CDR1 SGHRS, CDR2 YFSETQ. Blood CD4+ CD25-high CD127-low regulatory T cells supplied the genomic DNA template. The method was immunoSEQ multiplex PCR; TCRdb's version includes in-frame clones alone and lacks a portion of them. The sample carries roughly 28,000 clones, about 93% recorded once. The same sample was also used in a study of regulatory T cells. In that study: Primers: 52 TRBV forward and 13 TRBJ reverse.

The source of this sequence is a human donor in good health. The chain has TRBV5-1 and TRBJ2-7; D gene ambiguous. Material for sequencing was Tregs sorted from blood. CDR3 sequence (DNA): TGCGCCAGCAGCGTCGGACCTGATAATATCTCCTACGAGCAGTACTTC. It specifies CASSVGPDNISYEQYF. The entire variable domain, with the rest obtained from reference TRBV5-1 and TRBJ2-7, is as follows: KAGVTQTPRYLIKTRGQQVTLSCSPISGHRSVSWYQQTPGQGLQFLFEYFSETQRNKGNFPGRFSGRQFSNSRSEMNVSTLELGDSALYLCASSVGPDNISYEQYFGPGTRLTVT.